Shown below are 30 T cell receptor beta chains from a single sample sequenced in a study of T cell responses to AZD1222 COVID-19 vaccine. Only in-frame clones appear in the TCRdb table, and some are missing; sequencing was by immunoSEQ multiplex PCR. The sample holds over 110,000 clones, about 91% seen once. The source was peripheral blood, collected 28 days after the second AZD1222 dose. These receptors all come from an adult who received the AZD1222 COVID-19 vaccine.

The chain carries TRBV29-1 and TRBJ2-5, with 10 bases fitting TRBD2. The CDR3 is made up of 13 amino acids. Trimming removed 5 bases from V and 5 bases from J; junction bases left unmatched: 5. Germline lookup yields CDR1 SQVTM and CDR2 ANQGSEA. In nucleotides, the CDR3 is TGCAGCGTTTGCCCGGGACTAGCGGAGACCCAGTACTTC. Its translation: CSVCPGLAETQYF.

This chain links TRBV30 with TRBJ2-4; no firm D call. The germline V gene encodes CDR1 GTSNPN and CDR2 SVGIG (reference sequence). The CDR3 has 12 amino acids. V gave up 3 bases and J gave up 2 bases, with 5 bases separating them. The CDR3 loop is CAWSRPKNIQYF. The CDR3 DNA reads TGTGCCTGGAGCAGACCCAAAAACATTCAGTACTTC.

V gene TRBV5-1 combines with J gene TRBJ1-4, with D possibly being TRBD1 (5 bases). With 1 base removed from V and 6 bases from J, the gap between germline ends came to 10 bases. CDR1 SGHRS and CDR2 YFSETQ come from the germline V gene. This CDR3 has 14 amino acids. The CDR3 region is CASSLQRGDEKLFF. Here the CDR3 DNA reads TGCGCCAGCAGCTTGCAGAGGGGCGATGAAAAACTGTTTTTT.

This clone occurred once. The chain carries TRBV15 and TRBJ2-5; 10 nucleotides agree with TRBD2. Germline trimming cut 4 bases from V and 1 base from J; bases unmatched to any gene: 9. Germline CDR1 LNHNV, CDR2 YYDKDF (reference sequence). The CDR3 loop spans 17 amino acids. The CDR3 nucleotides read TGTGCCACCAGCAAATTGGGCAGCGGGAGGGCCCAAGAGACCCAGTACTTC. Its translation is CATSKLGSGRAQETQYF.

The CDR3 region is CASSSLRGADYGYTF. The CDR3 nucleotides read TGTGCCAGCAGCTCGCTTCGGGGGGCTGACTATGGCTACACCTTC. The chain is built from TRBV5-5 and TRBJ1-2; maybe TRBD1 (6 bases). Deletions cut 3 bases from V and 3 bases from J, with 15 bases between. The CDR3 is 15 amino acids. The germline V gene has CDR1 SGHKS and CDR2 YYEKEE (reference sequence).

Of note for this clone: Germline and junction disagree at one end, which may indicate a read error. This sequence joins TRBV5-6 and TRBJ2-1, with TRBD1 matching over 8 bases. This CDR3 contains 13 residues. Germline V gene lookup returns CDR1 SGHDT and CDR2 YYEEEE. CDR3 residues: CASSPTTGQGVIF. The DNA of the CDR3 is TGTGCCAGCAGCCCAACCACCGGACAGGGAGTTATCTTC.

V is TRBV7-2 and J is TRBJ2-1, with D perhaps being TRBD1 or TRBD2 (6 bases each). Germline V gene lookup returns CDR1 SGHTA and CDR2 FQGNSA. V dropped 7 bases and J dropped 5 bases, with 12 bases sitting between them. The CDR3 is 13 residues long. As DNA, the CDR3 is TGTGCCAGCATCCAAAGGGGGGACAATGAGCAGTTCTTC. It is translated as CASIQRGDNEQFF.

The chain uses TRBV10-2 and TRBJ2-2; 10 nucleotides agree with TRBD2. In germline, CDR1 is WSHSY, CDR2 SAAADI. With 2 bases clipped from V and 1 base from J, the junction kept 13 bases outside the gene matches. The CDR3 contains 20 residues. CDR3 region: CASSEPLGLAGVGNTGELFF. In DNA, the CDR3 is TGCGCCAGCAGTGAGCCGCTAGGGCTAGCGGGAGTGGGGAACACCGGGGAGCTGTTTTTT.

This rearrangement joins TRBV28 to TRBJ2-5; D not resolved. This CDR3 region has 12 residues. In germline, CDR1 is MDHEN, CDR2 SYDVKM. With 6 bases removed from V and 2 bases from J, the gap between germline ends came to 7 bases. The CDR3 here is CASSLSQETQYF. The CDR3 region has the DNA TGTGCCAGCAGCCTTAGTCAAGAGACCCAGTACTTC. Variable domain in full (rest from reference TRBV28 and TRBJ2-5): DVKVTQSSRYLVKRTGEKVFLECVQDMDHENMFWYRQDPGLGLRLIYFSYDVKMKEKGDIPEGYSVSREKKERFSLILESASTNQTSMYLCASSLSQETQYFGPGTRLLVL.

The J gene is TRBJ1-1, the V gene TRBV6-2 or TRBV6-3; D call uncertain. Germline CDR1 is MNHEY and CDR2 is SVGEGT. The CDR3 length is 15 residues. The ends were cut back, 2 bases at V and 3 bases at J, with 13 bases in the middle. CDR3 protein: CASSYKGFGDTEAFF. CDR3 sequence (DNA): TGTGCCAGCAGTTACAAGGGTTTTGGTGACACTGAAGCTTTCTTT.

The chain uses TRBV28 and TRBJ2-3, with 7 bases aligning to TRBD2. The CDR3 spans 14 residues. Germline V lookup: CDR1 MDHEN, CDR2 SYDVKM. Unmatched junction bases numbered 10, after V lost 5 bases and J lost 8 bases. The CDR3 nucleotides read TGTGCCAGCAGTCCCTGGGGGGGGTCGGGTACGCAGTATTTT. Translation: CASSPWGGSGTQYF. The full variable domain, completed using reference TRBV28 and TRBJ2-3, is DVKVTQSSRYLVKRTGEKVFLECVQDMDHENMFWYRQDPGLGLRLIYFSYDVKMKEKGDIPEGYSVSREKKERFSLILESASTNQTSMYLCASSPWGGSGTQYFGPGTRLTVL.

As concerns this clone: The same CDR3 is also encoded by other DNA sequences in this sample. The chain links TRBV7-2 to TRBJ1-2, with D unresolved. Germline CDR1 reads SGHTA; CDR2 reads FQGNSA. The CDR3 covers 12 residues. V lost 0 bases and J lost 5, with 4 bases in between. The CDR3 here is CASSLAGYGYTF. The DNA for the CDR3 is TGTGCCAGCAGCTTAGCGGGGTATGGCTACACCTTC.

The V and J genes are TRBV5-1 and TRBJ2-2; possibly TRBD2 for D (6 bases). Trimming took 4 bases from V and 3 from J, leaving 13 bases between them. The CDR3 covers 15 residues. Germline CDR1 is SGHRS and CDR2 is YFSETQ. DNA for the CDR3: TGCGCCAGCAGCGGGGACTTTGGGCACACCGGGGAGCTGTTTTTT. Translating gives CASSGDFGHTGELFF.

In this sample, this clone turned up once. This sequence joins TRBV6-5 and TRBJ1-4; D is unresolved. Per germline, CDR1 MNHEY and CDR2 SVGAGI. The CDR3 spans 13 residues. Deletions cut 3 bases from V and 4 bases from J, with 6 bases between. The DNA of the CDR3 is TGTGCCAGCAGTTATGGGCTTAATGAAAAACTGTTTTTT. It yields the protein CASSYGLNEKLFF.

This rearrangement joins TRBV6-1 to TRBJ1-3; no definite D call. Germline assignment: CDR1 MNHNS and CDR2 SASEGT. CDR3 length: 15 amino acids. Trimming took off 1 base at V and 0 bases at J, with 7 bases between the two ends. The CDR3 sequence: CASSEDAGSGNTIYF. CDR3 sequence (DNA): TGTGCCAGCAGTGAAGACGCCGGCTCTGGAAACACCATATATTTT.

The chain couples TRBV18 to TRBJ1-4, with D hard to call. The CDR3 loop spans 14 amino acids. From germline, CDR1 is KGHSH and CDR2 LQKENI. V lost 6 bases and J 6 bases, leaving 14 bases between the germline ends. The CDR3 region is CASSAGTKDEKLFF. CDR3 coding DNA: TGTGCCAGCTCCGCGGGCACAAAAGATGAAAAACTGTTTTTT.

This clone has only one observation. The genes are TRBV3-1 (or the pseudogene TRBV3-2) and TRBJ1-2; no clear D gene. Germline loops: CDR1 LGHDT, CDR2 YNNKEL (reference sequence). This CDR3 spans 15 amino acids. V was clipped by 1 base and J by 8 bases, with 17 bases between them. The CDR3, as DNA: TGTGCCAGCAGCCAAGTGGGAGGCAGCCCCTACGGCTACACCTTC. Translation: CASSQVGGSPYGYTF.

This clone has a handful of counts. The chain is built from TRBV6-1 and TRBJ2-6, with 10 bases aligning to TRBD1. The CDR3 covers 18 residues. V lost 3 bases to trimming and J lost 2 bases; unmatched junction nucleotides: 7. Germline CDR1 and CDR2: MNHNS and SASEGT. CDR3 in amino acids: CASSDRDRGSAGANVLTF. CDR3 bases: TGTGCCAGCAGTGACCGGGACAGGGGTTCGGCTGGGGCCAACGTCCTGACTTTC.

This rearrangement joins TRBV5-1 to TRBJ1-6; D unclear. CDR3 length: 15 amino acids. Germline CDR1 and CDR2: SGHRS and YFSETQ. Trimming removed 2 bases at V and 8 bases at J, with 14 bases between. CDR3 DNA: TGCGCCAGCAGCTTTGGGGAGGCTACAGATTCACCCCTCCACTTT. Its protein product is CASSFGEATDSPLHF.

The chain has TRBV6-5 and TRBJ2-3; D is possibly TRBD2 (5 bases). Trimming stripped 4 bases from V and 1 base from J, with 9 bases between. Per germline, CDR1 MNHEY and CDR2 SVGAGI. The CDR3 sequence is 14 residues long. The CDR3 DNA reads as TGTGCCAGCAGTTCCCCCGGGGGCACAGATACGCAGTATTTT. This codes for CASSSPGGTDTQYF.

The CDR3 DNA sequence: TGTGCCAGCCCCCCCCTTTGGGGGACTTCCACCGGGGAGCTGTTTTTT. It translates to CASPPLWGTSTGELFF. This sequence joins TRBV18 and TRBJ2-2, with D perhaps TRBD2 (6 bases). Germline V gene lookup returns CDR1 KGHSH and CDR2 LQKENI. The CDR3 runs to 16 residues. Trimming pared 8 bases from V and 4 bases from J, leaving 20 bases between.

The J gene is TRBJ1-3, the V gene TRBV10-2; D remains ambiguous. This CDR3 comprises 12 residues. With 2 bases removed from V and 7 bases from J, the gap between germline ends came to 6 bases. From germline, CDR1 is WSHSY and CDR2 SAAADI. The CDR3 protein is CASSEEVNTIYF. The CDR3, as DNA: TGCGCCAGCAGTGAGGAGGTTAACACCATATATTTT.

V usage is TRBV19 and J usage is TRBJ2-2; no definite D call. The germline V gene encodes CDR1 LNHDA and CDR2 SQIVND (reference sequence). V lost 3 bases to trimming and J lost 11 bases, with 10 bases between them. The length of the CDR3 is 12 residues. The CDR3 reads CASSIGSLELFF. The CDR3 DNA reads TGTGCCAGTAGTATCGGTTCACTTGAGCTGTTTTTT.

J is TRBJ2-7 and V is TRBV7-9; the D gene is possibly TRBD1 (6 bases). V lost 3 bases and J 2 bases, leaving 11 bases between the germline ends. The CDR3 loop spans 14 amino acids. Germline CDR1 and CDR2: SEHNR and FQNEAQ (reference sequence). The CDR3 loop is CASSFGTPPYEQYV. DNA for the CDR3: TGTGCCAGCAGCTTTGGGACACCTCCCTACGAGCAGTACGTC.

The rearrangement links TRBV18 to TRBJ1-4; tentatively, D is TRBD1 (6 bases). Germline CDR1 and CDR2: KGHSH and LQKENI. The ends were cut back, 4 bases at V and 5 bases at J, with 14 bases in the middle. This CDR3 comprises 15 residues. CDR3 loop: CASSLLDRTNEKLFF. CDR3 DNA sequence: TGTGCCAGCTCACTTTTGGACAGAACAAATGAAAAACTGTTTTTT.

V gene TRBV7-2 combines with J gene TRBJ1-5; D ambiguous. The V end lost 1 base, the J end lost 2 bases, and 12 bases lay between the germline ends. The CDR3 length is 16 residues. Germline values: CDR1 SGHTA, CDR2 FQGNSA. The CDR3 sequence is CASSLVRHRGNQPQHF. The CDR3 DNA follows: TGTGCCAGCAGCTTAGTCCGGCACCGAGGCAATCAGCCCCAGCATTTT.

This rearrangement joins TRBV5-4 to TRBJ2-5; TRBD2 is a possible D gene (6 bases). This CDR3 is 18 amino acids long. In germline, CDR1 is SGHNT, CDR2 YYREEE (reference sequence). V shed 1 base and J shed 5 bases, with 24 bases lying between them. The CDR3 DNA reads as TGTGCCAGCAGCTTGATAGGCCGGGGAGCGGGCAAGGGGGAGACCCAGTACTTC. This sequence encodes CASSLIGRGAGKGETQYF.

In DNA, the CDR3 is TGTGCCAGCAGCTTAGACGAGGGTTACACCGGGGAGCTGTTTTTT. Translated, it gives CASSLDEGYTGELFF. The chain is built from TRBV7-9 and TRBJ2-2; weak D call: TRBD2 (5 bases). Per the germline V gene, CDR1 is SEHNR and CDR2 is FQNEAQ (reference sequence). Trimming removed 1 base from V and 3 bases from J, with 9 bases in between. The CDR3 spans 15 residues.

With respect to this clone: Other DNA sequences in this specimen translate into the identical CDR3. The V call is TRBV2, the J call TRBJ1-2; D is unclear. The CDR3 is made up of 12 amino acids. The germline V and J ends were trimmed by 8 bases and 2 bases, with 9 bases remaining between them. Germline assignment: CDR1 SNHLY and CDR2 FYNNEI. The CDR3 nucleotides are TGTGCCAGCTCCCGGGAGAACTATGGCTACACCTTC. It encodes CASSRENYGYTF.

The CDR3 DNA follows: TGTGCCAGCAGTCCCCCCGGTCACCCTGAAAAACTGTTTTTT. Protein: CASSPPGHPEKLFF. V and J are TRBV28 and TRBJ1-4; D gene unclear. Germline V CDR1 and CDR2: MDHEN, SYDVKM. The V end lost 5 bases, the J end lost 7 bases, and 14 bases lay between the germline ends. The CDR3 totals 14 residues.